This T cell receptor beta chain was recorded in a study of blood T cell repertoires in COVID-19. For the study at large: Samples came from the United States, Italy and Spain, spanning acute and convalescent COVID-19. In each case, the material was cDNA or gDNA derived from T cells, B-cell-depleted T cells, or PBMCs.

The ends lost 4 bases at V and 6 bases at J; junction bases unmatched: 3. The CDR3 runs to 15 residues. Germline V gives CDR1 SGHVS, CDR2 FQNEAQ. Original analysis: For nucleated cells, counts were estimated from reference gene primer amplification. Data came from immunoSEQ multiplex PCR; TCRdb stores just in-frame clones and leaves some out. V and J calls plus clone size are reproduced from that table; the DNA served to infer D and trimming. The sample lists about 87,000 clones, 75% seen once, with roughly 4% in the top ten. The sequence was collected from a woman between 50 and 59 years old with acute or convalescent COVID-19. The chain carries TRBV7-8 and TRBJ2-1; 13 nucleotides agree with TRBD2. Sequencing input: peripheral blood. This chain's CDR3 is CASSSLAGGPNEQFF. CDR3 coding DNA: TGTGCCAGCAGCTCACTAGCGGGGGGGCCCAATGAGCAGTTCTTC.